This entry lists 9 T cell receptor beta chains sequenced from one sample in a study of T cells in Graves' hyperthyroidism and ophthalmopathy (dated by TCRdb to the late 2010s). The protocol used for the library was multiplex PCR. TCRdb names Illumina HiSeq 2000 as the instrument used. TCR beta CDR3 regions were amplified from RNA transcripts. A first-round RT-PCR of the TCR CDR3 used the HTBI primer set with the Qiagen OneStep RT-PCR kit. TCRdb cleaned the public reads at Q25 with fastp, built clones with MiXCR and kept in-frame beta chains. Every CDR3 protein is listed once, alongside the most common genes and DNA of its rows. A total of 400,000 or so distinct CDR3 sequences appear in this sample, roughly 15% of them only once. The ten most abundant clones make up about 21% of the sample. Sequenced sample: blood. The receptor set was obtained from a woman aged 55-75 years with Graves' ophthalmopathy.

The V and J genes are TRBV27 and TRBJ2-3, with D maybe TRBD2 (6 bases). The CDR3 contains 14 residues. In germline, CDR1 is MNHEY, CDR2 SMNVEV (reference sequence). V was clipped by 6 bases and J by 2 bases, with 12 bases between them. The CDR3 here is CASRSLAFTDTQYF. In nucleotides, the CDR3 is TGTGCCAGCAGGTCACTAGCCTTCACAGATACGCAGTATTTT.

This clonotype was counted at least ten times. The chain combines TRBV9 with TRBJ2-1, with 12 bases aligning to TRBD2. V lost 4 bases, J lost 7 bases, and 9 bases stayed unmatched. The V gene's germline CDR1 is SGDLS and CDR2 YYNGEE. This CDR3 is built from 16 residues. CDR3 nucleotide sequence: TGTGCCAGCAGCACCCGACTAGCGGGAGCGGTGAATGAGCAGTTCTTC. It is translated as CASSTRLAGAVNEQFF.

This clonotype turned up a few times. The chain is built from TRBV5-6 and TRBJ2-1, with 7 bases lining up with TRBD2. V was pared by 3 bases and J by 4 bases, with 10 bases of the junction left unmatched. CDR1 and CDR2 from the germline V gene are SGHDT and YYEEEE. The length of the CDR3 is 16 residues. The CDR3 coding sequence is TGTGCCAGCAGCTCGTTAGGCGGGAGATCGTACAATGAGCAGTTCTTC. This gives the protein CASSSLGGRSYNEQFF. The entire variable domain, with the rest obtained from reference TRBV5-6 and TRBJ2-1, is as follows: DAGVTQSPTHLIKTRGQQVTLRCSPKSGHDTVSWYQQALGQGPQFIFQYYEEEERQRGNFPDRFSGHQFPNYSSELNVNALLLGDSALYLCASSSLGGRSYNEQFFGPGTRLTVL.

The J gene is TRBJ2-7, the V gene TRBV20-1; D might be TRBD1 (5 bases). The germline gives CDR1 DFQATT, CDR2 SNEGSKA (reference sequence). V was clipped by 3 bases and J by 3 bases, with 12 bases between them. This CDR3 comprises 13 residues. The CDR3 DNA is TGCAGTGCTAGCAAAACGACAGACTACGAGCAGTACTTC. This sequence encodes CSASKTTDYEQYF.

This clonotype was counted only a few times. A junction end diverges from the germline sequence, so it may reflect a read error. This chain connects TRBV28 to TRBJ2-3, with a tentative D call TRBD1 (5 bases). The germline gives CDR1 MDHEN, CDR2 SYDVKM. The CDR3 is 15 amino acids. The CDR3 bases are TGTGCCAGCAGTCCCCCCCTGGGGCGCACAGATGCGCAGTATTTT. The encoded protein is CASSPPLGRTDAQYF.

This clonotype was seen at least ten times. The CDR3 loop is CASSLEQGRAFF. The CDR3 region has the DNA TGTGCCAGCAGTTTAGAACAGGGTCGAGCTTTCTTT. The gene calls are TRBV28 and TRBJ1-1, with a tentative D call TRBD1 (6 bases). Germline CDR1 and CDR2: MDHEN and SYDVKM. The CDR3 consists of 12 residues. Trimming stripped 2 bases from V and 10 bases from J, with 11 bases between.

The chain links TRBV29-1 to TRBJ1-1; tentatively, D is TRBD1 (6 bases). Trimming removed 6 bases at V and 7 bases at J, with 18 bases between. There are 13 residues in the CDR3. The germline CDR1 and CDR2 sequences are SQVTM and ANQGSEA. Here the CDR3 DNA reads TGCAGCGTCCCAACCCGGGGGGCAGGTGAAGCTTTCTTT. Translation: CSVPTRGAGEAFF.

This clonotype was found many times. The V call is TRBV20-1, the J call TRBJ2-7; D perhaps matches TRBD2 (5 bases). V lost 6 bases, J lost 1 base, and 16 bases lay in between. The CDR3 is 14 amino acids. Germline CDR1 DFQATT, CDR2 SNEGSKA (reference sequence). The CDR3 here is CSASDSLISYEQYF. In DNA form, the CDR3 reads TGCAGTGCCTCGGACTCTCTGATATCCTACGAGCAGTACTTC.

A few counts support this clonotype. The V gene is TRBV3-1, the J gene TRBJ2-1, with TRBD2 as a possible D gene (6 bases). V lost 5 bases to trimming and J lost 0 bases, with 20 bases between them. This CDR3 is 18 amino acids long. Germline CDR1 and CDR2: LGHDT and YNNKEL (reference sequence). DNA for the CDR3: TGTGCCAGCAGCACGATAGGAGGGAGGCCCAGCTCCTACAATGAGCAGTTCTTC. This encodes CASSTIGGRPSSYNEQFF.